This T cell receptor beta chain was captured in a study of yellow fever vaccine responses in identical twins. Study conclusions and caveats: Reportedly, the T cell response mounted by twins to vaccine seemed partly convergent, partly personalized.

TCRdb reanalysed the RT-PCR reads using MiXCR and keeps one entry per CDR3 protein. The sample consists of some 3,300 distinct CDR3 sequences, over 75% of them appearing once. The germline V gene has CDR1 MNHGY and CDR2 SVAAGI. Losses at the gene ends were 0 bases for V and 3 bases for J; bases not matched to a gene: 2. CDR3 length: 17 amino acids. This clonotype came up once. Its antigen is not identified. The V and J genes are TRBV6-9 and TRBJ2-1, with 13 positions matching TRBD2. This clonotype was obtained from a young woman who received the yellow fever vaccine. This sample comprised T cells from blood (PBMCs), unsorted or a sorted subset (not recorded which), obtained before or after yellow fever vaccination (not recorded which). The CDR3 sequence is CASSYSGTSGIYNEQFF. The CDR3, as DNA: TGTGCCAGCAGTTATTCCGGGACTAGCGGGATCTACAATGAGCAGTTCTTC.